The clone carrying this T cell receptor (beta chain) has a handful of counts. Its matching antigen is unknown. Germline CDR1 reads MNHEY; CDR2 reads SVGEGT. V was clipped by 4 bases and J by 5 bases, with 15 bases between them. The CDR3 consists of 15 residues. These data are taken from a study of identical twins. Overall study results and limits: Cord blood's abundant beta clonotypes had fewer insertions, unlike memory repertoires. Invariant cells of the MAIT and iNKT types might have partly distorted the zero-insertion analyses. Twins' excess sharing was less marked for out-of-frame beta sequences.

Each CDR3 protein is one row after TCRdb ran MiXCR on the 5' RACE reads. This sample has 310,000 or so distinct CDR3 sequences; less than 9% occur once, and the top ten carry approximately 2%. This same sample was also taken into another study, of yellow fever vaccine responses in identical twins. From that second work: Reportedly, twins showed a vaccine T cell response that looked partly convergent and partly personalized.

Source material: memory (CD45RO+) T cells sorted from blood. V usage is TRBV6-2 or TRBV6-3 and J usage is TRBJ1-5, with D maybe TRBD1 (5 bases). This sequence originates from a woman between 18 and 29 years old in good health. The CDR3 protein is CASSSFQGVYQPQHF. The CDR3 DNA reads as TGTGCCAGCAGTTCATTTCAGGGAGTCTATCAGCCCCAGCATTTT.